What follows are 16 T cell receptor beta chains derived from one specimen sequenced in a study of CD8 T cells in Susac syndrome. The RNA input was about 0.5 to 1 ug, and it was reverse transcribed with random hexamers. MiXCR was run by TCRdb on the immunoSEQ multiplex PCR reads, yielding one entry per CDR3 protein. The table records roughly 200,000 distinct CDR3 sequences, just under 95% of them present only once. Sequencing was carried out using CD4+ T cells from PBMCs. These receptors were obtained from a human donor with Susac syndrome.

The chain links TRBV20-1 to TRBJ2-1; D tentatively fits TRBD1 or TRBD2 (5 bases each). The CDR3 spans 13 residues. Germline loops: CDR1 DFQATT, CDR2 SNEGSKA (reference sequence). Trimming took 3 bases from V and 8 from J, leaving 14 bases between them. The CDR3 reads CSARGEIGDEQFF. The CDR3 nucleotides read TGCAGTGCTAGGGGGGAGATTGGGGATGAGCAGTTCTTC.

The chain links TRBV20-1 to TRBJ2-5; maybe TRBD1 (6 bases). Germline CDR1 reads DFQATT; CDR2 reads SNEGSKA (reference sequence). V was pared by 1 base and J by 1 base, with 10 bases between. CDR3 size: 14 residues. The CDR3 sequence: CSARGGQTQETQYF. The CDR3 nucleotides read TGCAGTGCTAGAGGCGGACAGACCCAAGAGACCCAGTACTTC.

The J gene is TRBJ2-1, the V gene TRBV2, with 9 bases fitting TRBD1. This CDR3 is built from 15 residues. After removal of 6 bases from V and 7 bases from J, the junction contained 10 bases not matched to a gene. Germline V CDR1 and CDR2: SNHLY, FYNNEI. Here the CDR3 reads CASRMTGQGPNEQFF. The DNA for the CDR3 is TGTGCCAGCAGAATGACGGGACAGGGACCTAATGAGCAGTTCTTC.

The chain recombines TRBV5-1 with TRBJ1-5, with D maybe TRBD1 (5 bases). The CDR3 is 15 amino acids. V was shortened by 4 bases and J by 3 bases, with 14 bases between the two germline ends. In germline, CDR1 is SGHRS, CDR2 YFSETQ. The CDR3 region has the DNA TGCGCCAGCAGCCCAACAACAGGATACAATCAGCCCCAGCATTTT. Protein sequence: CASSPTTGYNQPQHF.

The chain links TRBV10-3 to TRBJ1-4; D not resolved. Deletions cut 6 bases from V and 2 bases from J, with 7 bases between. CDR1 is ENHRY, CDR2 SYGVKD, per germline. The CDR3 has 13 residues. The chain's CDR3 is CAIRARTNEKLFF. The CDR3 nucleotides read TGTGCCATCAGGGCTCGGACTAATGAAAAACTGTTTTTT.

This rearrangement joins TRBV4-3 to TRBJ1-5; 7 bases match TRBD1. Germline V gene data show CDR1 as LGHNA and CDR2 as YSLEER. The CDR3 sequence is 15 residues long. With 7 bases clipped from V and 6 bases from J, the junction kept 12 bases outside the gene matches. DNA of the CDR3: TGCGCCAGCACCCACCCGGGACAGCGGGTTCAGCCCCAGCATTTT. Its protein is CASTHPGQRVQPQHF.

This clonotype came up once. This sequence joins TRBV14 and TRBJ1-2; no definite D call. This CDR3 has 15 amino acids. Trimming left V 4 bases short and J 6 bases short, with 18 bases between. Germline values: CDR1 SGHDN, CDR2 FVKESK. CDR3 sequence reads: CASSPWELRGDGYTF. DNA of the CDR3: TGTGCCAGCAGCCCCTGGGAGCTTCGAGGCGATGGCTACACCTTC. The complete variable domain, with remaining parts taken from reference TRBV14 and TRBJ1-2, reads EAGVTQFPSHSVIEKGQTVTLRCDPISGHDNLYWYRRVMGKEIKFLLHFVKESKQDESGMPNNRFLAERTGGTYSTLKVQPAELEDSGVYFCASSPWELRGDGYTFGSGTRLTVV.

The genes are TRBV18 and TRBJ1-2, with D perhaps matching TRBD1 (5 bases). The ends were cut back, 3 bases at V and 3 bases at J, with 14 bases in the middle. CDR1 is KGHSH and CDR2 is LQKENI in the germline V gene. The CDR3 runs to 15 residues. Here the CDR3 reads CASSPRQGGDYGYTF. For the CDR3, the DNA is TGTGCCAGCTCACCCCGGCAGGGCGGGGACTATGGCTACACCTTC.

The chain carries TRBV20-1 and TRBJ2-4; TRBD2 matches at 9 bases. CDR3 length equals 14 residues. V lost 0 bases to trimming and J lost 6 bases; unmatched junction nucleotides: 3. The germline V gene encodes CDR1 DFQATT and CDR2 SNEGSKA (reference sequence). This CDR3 reads CSARDLAGPNIQYF. The CDR3 DNA is TGCAGTGCTAGAGATCTAGCGGGACCAAACATTCAGTACTTC.

The rearrangement links TRBV5-4 to TRBJ1-2; D not resolved. CDR3 size: 15 residues. The germline V and J ends were trimmed by 3 bases and 4 bases, with 16 bases remaining between them. The germline CDR1 and CDR2 sequences are SGHNT and YYREEE (reference sequence). The CDR3 is CASSSGGLGIYGYTF. CDR3 bases: TGTGCCAGCAGCTCTGGTGGCCTGGGGATCTATGGCTACACCTTC.

The V and J genes are TRBV29-1 and TRBJ2-3; D ambiguous. Trimming took 4 bases from V and 0 from J, leaving 8 bases between them. CDR1 is SQVTM and CDR2 is ANQGSEA in the germline V gene. The CDR3 spans 13 residues. The CDR3 loop is CSVGGSSTDTQYF. The CDR3 DNA sequence: TGCAGCGTTGGTGGTTCTAGCACAGATACGCAGTATTTT.

The chain uses TRBV18 and TRBJ2-7, with D possibly called TRBD1 or TRBD2 (6 bases each). Trimming stripped 3 bases from V and 7 bases from J, with 19 bases between. CDR3 length: 15 amino acids. The germline CDR1 and CDR2 sequences are KGHSH and LQKENI. CDR3 sequence: CASSPRGPTRGEQYF. CDR3 DNA: TGTGCCAGCTCACCCCGGGGGCCTACCCGAGGGGAGCAGTACTTC.

This sequence joins TRBV20-1 and TRBJ2-2; 15 bases map to TRBD2. Trimming removed 4 bases from V and 0 bases from J; junction bases left unmatched: 9. Germline CDR1 DFQATT, CDR2 SNEGSKA (reference sequence). This CDR3 has 19 amino acids. The CDR3 reads CSAMPGLAGGQTNTGELFF. In DNA form, the CDR3 reads TGCAGTGCTATGCCGGGACTAGCGGGGGGACAAACGAACACCGGGGAGCTGTTTTTT.

The genes are TRBV5-1 and TRBJ2-1; 11 bases match TRBD2. Germline lookup yields CDR1 SGHRS and CDR2 YFSETQ. The CDR3 contains 18 residues. V trimming: 3 bases; J trimming: 10 bases; junction bases outside the gene matches: 18. The CDR3 loop reads CASSSDIPGLADFGEQFF. The CDR3 bases are TGCGCCAGCAGCTCAGACATACCGGGACTAGCGGATTTCGGCGAGCAGTTCTTC.

This rearrangement joins TRBV7-2 to TRBJ2-1, with 8 bases identical to TRBD2. V shed 1 base and J 4 bases; nucleotides not matched to a gene: 6. CDR3 length equals 16 residues. Germline assignment: CDR1 SGHTA and CDR2 FQGNSA. The CDR3 loop reads CASSLVPSGSYNEQFF. The CDR3 nucleotides are TGTGCCAGCAGCTTAGTGCCTAGCGGGTCGTACAATGAGCAGTTCTTC.

The rearrangement uses TRBV18 and TRBJ1-2, with a tentative D call TRBD1 (6 bases). The CDR3 has 17 residues. Per the germline V gene, CDR1 is KGHSH and CDR2 is LQKENI. Trimming shortened V by 2 bases and J by 4 bases, and 20 bases separated the two germline ends. CDR3 DNA sequence: TGTGCCAGCTCACCAGCAAGACCAGGGGTCTCTAGCTATGGCTACACCTTC. Encoded protein: CASSPARPGVSSYGYTF.